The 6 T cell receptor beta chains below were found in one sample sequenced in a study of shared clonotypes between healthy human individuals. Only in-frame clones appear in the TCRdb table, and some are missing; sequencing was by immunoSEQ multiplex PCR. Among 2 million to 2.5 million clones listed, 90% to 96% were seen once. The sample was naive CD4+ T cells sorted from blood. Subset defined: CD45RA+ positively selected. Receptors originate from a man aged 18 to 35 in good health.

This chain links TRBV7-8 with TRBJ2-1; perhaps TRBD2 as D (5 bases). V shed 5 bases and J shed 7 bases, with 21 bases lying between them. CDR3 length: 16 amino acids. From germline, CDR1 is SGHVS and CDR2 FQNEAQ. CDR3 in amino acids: CASSRRSRDRSNEQFF. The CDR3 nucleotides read TGTGCCAGCAGCCGGAGGAGCCGCGATCGGTCGAATGAGCAGTTCTTC. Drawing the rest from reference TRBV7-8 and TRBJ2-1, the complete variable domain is GAGVSQSPRYKVAKRGQDVALRCDPISGHVSLFWYQQALGQGPEFLTYFQNEAQLDKSGLPSDRFFAERPEGSVSTLKIQRTQQEDSAVYLCASSRRSRDRSNEQFFGPGTRLTVL.

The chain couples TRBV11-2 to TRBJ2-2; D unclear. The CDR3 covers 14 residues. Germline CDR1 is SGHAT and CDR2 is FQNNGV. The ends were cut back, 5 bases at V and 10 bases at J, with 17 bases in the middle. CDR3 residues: CASSPALGLEELFF. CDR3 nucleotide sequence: TGTGCCAGCAGCCCCGCGCTAGGCCTGGAGGAGCTGTTTTTT.

In DNA, the CDR3 is TGTGCCAGCAGCTTAGGGACCGTCAACGCCAAAAACATTCAGTACTTC. Protein: CASSLGTVNAKNIQYF. This sequence joins TRBV7-9 and TRBJ2-4; D is unresolved. The germline CDR1 and CDR2 sequences are SEHNR and FQNEAQ (reference sequence). The germline V and J ends were trimmed by 1 base and 1 base, with 11 bases remaining between them. The CDR3 totals 16 residues.

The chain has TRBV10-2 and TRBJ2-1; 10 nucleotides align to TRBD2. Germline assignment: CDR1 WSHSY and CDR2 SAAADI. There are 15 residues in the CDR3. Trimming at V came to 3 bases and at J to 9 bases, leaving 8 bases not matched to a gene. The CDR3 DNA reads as TGCGCCAGCAGTGATCGAGTAGCGGGAGGCTTTGAGCAGTTCTTC. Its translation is CASSDRVAGGFEQFF.

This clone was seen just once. The CDR3 nucleotides are TGTGCCTGGGGTATTGGACAGAATTACGAGCAGTACTTC. It codes for CAWGIGQNYEQYF. The chain combines TRBV30 with TRBJ2-7; TRBD1 is a possible D gene (6 bases). The CDR3 is 13 amino acids. Trimming removed 5 bases from V and 4 bases from J, with 15 bases in between. From germline, CDR1 is GTSNPN and CDR2 SVGIG (reference sequence).

The CDR3 region is CASRTANYNEQFF. The CDR3, as DNA: TGTGCCAGCAGGACAGCGAACTACAATGAGCAGTTCTTC. This chain links TRBV6-5 with TRBJ2-1; D might be TRBD1 (5 bases). The CDR3 covers 13 residues. With 6 bases removed from V and 3 bases from J, the gap between germline ends came to 9 bases. In germline, CDR1 is MNHEY, CDR2 SVGAGI.